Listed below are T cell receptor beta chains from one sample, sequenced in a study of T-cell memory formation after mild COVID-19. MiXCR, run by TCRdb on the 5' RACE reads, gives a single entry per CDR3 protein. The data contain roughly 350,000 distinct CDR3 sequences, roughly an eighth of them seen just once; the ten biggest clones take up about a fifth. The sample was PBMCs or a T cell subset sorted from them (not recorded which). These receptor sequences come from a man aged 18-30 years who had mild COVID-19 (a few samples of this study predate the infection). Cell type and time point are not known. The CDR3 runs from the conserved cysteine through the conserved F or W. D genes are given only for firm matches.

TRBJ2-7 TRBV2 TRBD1 CASRAWTGGSYEQYF
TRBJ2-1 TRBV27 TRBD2 CASSLPGLAGYNEQFF
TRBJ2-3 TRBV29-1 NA CSVVSVRVGTDTQYF
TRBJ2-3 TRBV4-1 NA CASGVRTDTQYF
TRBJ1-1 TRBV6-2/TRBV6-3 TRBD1 CASSILQGLYFTEAFF
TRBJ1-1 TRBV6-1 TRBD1 CASSEALPGTGGEAFF
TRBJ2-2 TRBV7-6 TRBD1 CASSFDREAVPGELFF
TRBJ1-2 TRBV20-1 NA CSARTDDYGYTF
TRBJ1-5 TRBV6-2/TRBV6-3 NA CASSGFIQPQHF
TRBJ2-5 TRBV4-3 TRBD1 CASSQDGGQGAETQYF
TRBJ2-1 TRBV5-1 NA CASSLEVYNEQFF
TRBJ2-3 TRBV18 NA CASSPFDTQYF
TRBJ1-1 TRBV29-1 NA CSVGTQMNTEAFF
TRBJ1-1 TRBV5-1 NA CASSPGTGQAFF
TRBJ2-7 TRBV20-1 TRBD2 CSAQRGAPYEQYF
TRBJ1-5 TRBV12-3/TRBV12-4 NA CASSITGIQPQHF
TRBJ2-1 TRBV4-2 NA CASSQSSLNSGGNEQFF
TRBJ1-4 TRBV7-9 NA CASSLAFSGVSEKLFF
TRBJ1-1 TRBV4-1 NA CASSQEPGVGTEAFF
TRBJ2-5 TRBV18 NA CASSPFPSPETQYF